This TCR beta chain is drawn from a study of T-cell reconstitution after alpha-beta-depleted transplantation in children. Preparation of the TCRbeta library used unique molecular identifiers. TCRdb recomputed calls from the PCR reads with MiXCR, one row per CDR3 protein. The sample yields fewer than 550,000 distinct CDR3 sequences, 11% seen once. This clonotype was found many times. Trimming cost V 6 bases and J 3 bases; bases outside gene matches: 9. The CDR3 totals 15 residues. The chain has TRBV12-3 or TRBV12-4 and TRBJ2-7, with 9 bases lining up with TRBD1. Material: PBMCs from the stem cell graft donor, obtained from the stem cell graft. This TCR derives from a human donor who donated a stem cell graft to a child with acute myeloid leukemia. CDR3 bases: TGTGCCAGCAGCCGACAGGGACAGGGTGACTACGAGCAGTACGTC. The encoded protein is CASSRQGQGDYEQYV.